One and the same sample provided the 24 T cell receptor beta chains below, sequenced in a study of blood T cell repertoires in COVID-19. Profiling relied on immunoSEQ multiplex PCR, and the TCRdb table lists in-frame clones only, not all of them. The sample lists 30,000 to 40,000 clones, about 90% seen once, with 15% to 19% in the top ten. Sequenced: peripheral blood. The receptors originated from a woman between 25 and 40 years old in a cohort sampled during active COVID-19.

This clone was seen just once. The chain recombines TRBV24-1 with TRBJ2-7, with D hard to call. The CDR3 has 14 residues. V shed 0 bases and J shed 5 bases, with 10 bases lying between them. Germline CDR1 is KGHDR and CDR2 is SFDVKD. The CDR3 DNA reads TGTGCCACCAGTGATTTGGACGCCCTAGACGAGCAGTACTTC. Protein sequence: CATSDLDALDEQYF.

The chain links TRBV2 to TRBJ1-5, with D possibly being TRBD1 (5 bases). The CDR3 runs 15 residues. CDR1 is SNHLY and CDR2 is FYNNEI in the germline V gene. V lost 6 bases and J lost 0, with 12 bases in between. CDR3 in DNA: TGTGCCAGCAGGGGGGTGGAGGGTAGCAATCAGCCCCAGCATTTT. Translation: CASRGVEGSNQPQHF. Together with reference TRBV2 and TRBJ1-5, the CDR3 gives the full variable domain: EPEVTQTPSHQVTQMGQEVILRCVPISNHLYFYWYRQILGQKVEFLVSFYNNEISEKSEIFDDQFSVERPDGSNFTLKIRSTKLEDSAMYFCASRGVEGSNQPQHFGDGTRLSIL.

The chain uses TRBV7-9 and TRBJ1-2, with 9 bases fitting TRBD1. Germline V CDR1 and CDR2: SEHNR, FQNEAQ (reference sequence). Trimming took 5 bases from V and 6 from J; bases not matched to a gene: 7. The length of the CDR3 is 14 residues. This CDR3 reads CASSDGTGWDGYTF. The CDR3, as DNA: TGTGCCAGCAGCGACGGGACAGGGTGGGATGGCTACACCTTC.

This chain connects TRBV27 to TRBJ1-2; TRBD1 aligns across 9 bases. V shed 6 bases, J shed 4 bases, and the junction held 9 bases outside the gene matches. Germline V gene sequence: CDR1 MNHEY, CDR2 SMNVEV (reference sequence). CDR3 length equals 15 residues. The DNA of the CDR3 is TGTGCCAGCAGGGCACGGGACAGGGCCATCTATGGCTACACCTTC. The encoded protein is CASRARDRAIYGYTF.

V gene TRBV11-3 combines with J gene TRBJ1-1, with D possibly matching TRBD1 (5 bases). Trimming left V 5 bases short and J 2 bases short, with 9 bases between. The germline gives CDR1 SGHNT, CDR2 YENEEA. This CDR3 comprises 13 residues. The CDR3 nucleotides read TGTGCCAGCAGCAGACAGATAAACACTGAAGCTTTCTTT. Residues: CASSRQINTEAFF.

This chain uses TRBV23-1 with TRBJ2-7, with D perhaps TRBD2 (6 bases). TRBV23-1 is an ORF, and what it does is uncertain. This CDR3 has 14 residues. V was cut by 2 bases and J by 2 bases, with 10 bases left in between. CDR3 DNA sequence: TGCGCCAGCAGTCAAGGAGGGAGGCCCTACGAGCAGTACTTC. Translated: CASSQGGRPYEQYF.

The rearrangement uses TRBV19 and TRBJ2-1; possible D gene TRBD1, 6 bases. The CDR3 has 13 residues. V was trimmed by 4 bases and J by 5 bases, leaving 9 bases between them. CDR1 is LNHDA and CDR2 is SQIVND in the germline V gene (reference sequence). CDR3: CASSTGTNNEQFF. The CDR3 DNA follows: TGTGCCAGTAGTACCGGGACAAACAATGAGCAGTTCTTC.

V and J are TRBV4-2 and TRBJ1-2, with 9 bases matching TRBD1. Germline CDR1 and CDR2: LGHNA and YNFKEQ. J was trimmed by 8 bases and V by 4 bases; bases with no gene match: 11. The CDR3 extends over 15 amino acids. The CDR3 loop is CASSLIQGASQGYTF. CDR3 nucleotide sequence: TGTGCCAGCAGCCTGATACAGGGGGCCTCCCAAGGCTACACCTTC.

The CDR3 nucleotides read TGTGCCAGCAGCCTGTACCTAGCCGGACAAGAGACCCAGTACTTC. This codes for CASSLYLAGQETQYF. This chain links TRBV7-9 with TRBJ2-5; D possibly corresponds to TRBD2 (5 bases). Trimming removed 5 bases at V and 2 bases at J, with 15 bases between. The length of the CDR3 is 15 residues. Per germline, CDR1 SEHNR and CDR2 FQNEAQ (reference sequence).

The V call is TRBV5-1, the J call TRBJ1-6, with D hard to call. V was pared by 0 bases and J by 0 bases, with 16 bases between. This CDR3 comprises 19 residues. CDR1 SGHRS and CDR2 YFSETQ come from the germline V gene. The CDR3 spells CASSLEALGTSSYNSPLHF. The CDR3 nucleotides read TGCGCCAGCAGCTTGGAGGCGTTGGGCACGAGCTCCTATAATTCACCCCTCCACTTT.

The chain joins TRBV6-5 to TRBJ2-7; the D is unclear. Germline V CDR1 and CDR2: MNHEY, SVGAGI. CDR3 length equals 13 residues. Deletions cut 5 bases from V and 3 bases from J, with 11 bases between. The CDR3 sequence is CASSNGFRYEQYF. CDR3 in DNA: TGTGCCAGCAGTAACGGGTTTCGCTACGAGCAGTACTTC.

This clone was seen only once. V is TRBV4-2 and J is TRBJ2-7; 10 nucleotides agree with TRBD2. V gave up 0 bases and J gave up 5 bases; unmatched junction bases: 10. The CDR3 extends over 17 amino acids. Germline values: CDR1 LGHNA, CDR2 YNFKEQ. Here the CDR3 DNA reads TGTGCCAGCAGCCAAGATCATTTAGCGGGAGGAGGGGACGAGCAGTACTTC. It translates to CASSQDHLAGGGDEQYF.

The CDR3 loop is CASSRTTGTGGINQPQHF. The CDR3 DNA sequence: TGTGCCAGCAGTAGGACCACCGGGACAGGGGGCATCAATCAGCCCCAGCATTTT. The chain recombines TRBV5-8 with TRBJ1-5; 12 positions agree with TRBD1. The CDR3 runs 18 residues. With 5 bases clipped from V and 3 bases from J, the junction kept 12 bases outside the gene matches. The germline CDR1 and CDR2 sequences are SGHTS and YDEGEE.

The J gene is TRBJ2-1, the V gene TRBV5-4, with 8 bases identical to TRBD2. V dropped 4 bases and J dropped 2; count of bases not matched to a gene: 5. This CDR3 comprises 15 residues. Looked up from germline, CDR1 is SGHNT and CDR2 is YYREEE (reference sequence). CDR3 nucleotides: TGTGCCAGCAGCCGGGGACTAGTAGCCTACAATGAGCAGTTCTTC. The encoded protein is CASSRGLVAYNEQFF.

The rearrangement links TRBV10-3 to TRBJ2-1; 7 nucleotides align to TRBD1. V was pared by 4 bases and J by 6 bases, with 9 bases of the junction left unmatched. Germline V lookup: CDR1 ENHRY, CDR2 SYGVKD. The CDR3 consists of 15 residues. CDR3 loop: CAISVTGDGFNEQFF. The CDR3, as DNA: TGTGCCATCAGTGTAACAGGGGATGGCTTCAATGAGCAGTTCTTC.

The J gene is TRBJ1-1, the V gene TRBV11-3, with 7 bases fitting TRBD1. V was clipped by 1 base and J by 7 bases; unmatched bases: 9. There are 15 residues in the CDR3. Germline V CDR1 and CDR2: SGHNT, YENEEA. CDR3 DNA sequence: TGTGCCAGCAGCTTAGGAGGAGGGGGCCCGGTTGAAGCTTTCTTT. Translated, it gives CASSLGGGGPVEAFF.

The gene calls are TRBV4-2 and TRBJ2-1, with D possibly matching TRBD2 (5 bases). Germline V lookup: CDR1 LGHNA, CDR2 YNFKEQ. V dropped 1 base and J dropped 0 bases, with 13 bases sitting between them. The CDR3 is 17 residues long. The CDR3 sequence is CASSQARRRSSYNEQFF. Here the CDR3 DNA reads TGTGCCAGCAGCCAAGCTCGGCGGAGGAGCTCCTACAATGAGCAGTTCTTC.

V usage is TRBV5-4 and J usage is TRBJ2-4; weak D call: TRBD1 (5 bases). V was shortened by 3 bases and J by 6 bases, with 16 bases between the two germline ends. Per germline, CDR1 SGHNT and CDR2 YYREEE (reference sequence). This CDR3 contains 15 residues. Here the CDR3 DNA reads TGTGCCAGCAGCTCACCACCAGGGTCCGGAAACATTCAGTACTTC. It is translated as CASSSPPGSGNIQYF.

V usage is TRBV9 and J usage is TRBJ2-2; TRBD1 agrees at 7 bases. The trim removed 3 bases at V and 5 bases at J, leaving 10 bases unmatched. The CDR3 loop spans 16 amino acids. Germline V gene sequence: CDR1 SGDLS, CDR2 YYNGEE. The CDR3 nucleotides are TGTGCCAGCAGCGCCCGTTCCAGGGGGACGACCGGGGAGCTGTTTTTT. Encoded protein: CASSARSRGTTGELFF.

The rearrangement uses TRBV28 and TRBJ2-7; D is perhaps TRBD2 (5 bases). This CDR3 has 13 amino acids. The germline CDR1 and CDR2 sequences are MDHEN and SYDVKM. The V and J ends lost 6 bases and 3 bases respectively, with 12 bases between them. CDR3 bases: TGTGCCAGCAGCTCCGGGATTATCTACGAGCAGTACTTC. It yields the protein CASSSGIIYEQYF.

The chain is built from TRBV6-5 and TRBJ2-5, with D tentatively TRBD2 (5 bases). The CDR3 consists of 16 residues. CDR1 is MNHEY and CDR2 is SVGAGI in the germline V gene. V lost 4 bases, J lost 2 bases, and 17 bases lay in between. The CDR3 region is CASSLAQPGFQETQYF. The CDR3 DNA reads as TGTGCCAGCAGTTTGGCACAGCCGGGATTTCAAGAGACCCAGTACTTC.

This chain connects TRBV5-1 to TRBJ2-5; 8 bases fit TRBD2. The J segment lost 5 bases and the V segment lost 0 bases, leaving 6 bases of the junction unmatched. The CDR3 length is 15 residues. Germline loops: CDR1 SGHRS, CDR2 YFSETQ. This CDR3 reads CASSLGSGIDETQYF. The CDR3 DNA reads TGCGCCAGCAGCTTGGGTAGCGGGATAGATGAGACCCAGTACTTC.

The gene calls are TRBV28 and TRBJ1-4; TRBD1 matches 8 bases. The CDR3 extends over 16 amino acids. The germline V gene has CDR1 MDHEN and CDR2 SYDVKM. The V and J ends lost 6 bases and 1 base, in that order; junction bases with no gene match: 7. CDR3 amino acids: CASRVTGGLTNEKLFF. In DNA, the CDR3 is TGTGCCAGCAGAGTTACAGGGGGGTTAACTAATGAAAAACTGTTTTTT.

CDR3 in amino acids: CASSLQGFSEQYF. As DNA, the CDR3 is TGTGCCAGCAGCTTACAGGGTTTTAGTGAGCAGTACTTC. The J gene is TRBJ2-7, the V gene TRBV5-4, with TRBD1 as a possible D gene (6 bases). CDR3 length equals 13 residues. V was shortened by 2 bases and J by 7 bases, with 13 bases between the two germline ends. Per germline, CDR1 SGHNT and CDR2 YYREEE (reference sequence).